This T cell receptor beta chain was observed in a study of cytomegalovirus exposure and HLA in healthy donors (TCRdb year 2017). About the full investigation: According to an earlier analysis of 587 of the donors, 150 million to 200 million T cells yielded over 100 million unique TCR beta sequences and approximately 300 Gb of sequence data. Using immunosequencing, the study profiled T cell repertoires from 666 subjects and related those repertoires to cytomegalovirus serostatus. Across around 400 genotyped donors of the cohort, an average of about 220,000 unique TCR beta nucleotide sequences per donor were sequenced, and roughly 17% of those sequences were non-productive. The aim of the study was to test whether cataloging public T cell receptors could identify signatures of past pathogen exposure. In addition to the first cohort of 666 subjects, a separate validation cohort of 100 to 150 different subjects was used. About 280 gigabases of sequencing data and approximately 93 million unique TCR sequences were included in an early release covering 500 to 750 HLA-typed donors. Donor age, sex, ethnicity and CMV serostatus were compiled alongside the repertoire data. Rather than drawing on any new phenotypic data, the later analysis identified candidate immune exposures from TCR beta sequences and the way those sequences occurred across donors. HLA typing included class I and class II loci at four-digit resolution. To predict cytomegalovirus infection status, the study combined high-throughput TCR immunosequencing, statistical association of individual TCRs with disease status, and machine learning. All discovery cohort repertoires had been generated on a single sequencing platform. Among the roughly 380 genotyped donors, 81% belonged to the genetic ancestry cluster associated with self-reported Caucasian donors. Genome-wide SNP genotypes for about three fifths of the 666 donors were used in a later genetic analysis, which treated that subset as a discovery cohort. Typing coverage differed by locus: A, B, C, DRB1 and DQB1 were typed in roughly 620-630 donors, DQA1 in roughly 510, DPA1 in 600 to 610, and DPB1 in approximately 450. Several DR-DQ haplotypes were handled as single units for association and clustering, since linkage in the cohort was strong. To decide whether each TCR beta V gene segment behaved as functional or pseudogenic, an earlier analysis of over 500 of the donors relied on high-throughput TCR beta sequencing. A later analysis re-examined previously published TCR beta repertoires from over 500 donors and added high-resolution HLA genotyping to investigate patterns of TCR occurrence.

The cohort comprised several hundred healthy bone marrow donors. At the time of sampling, every cohort member was nominally healthy, though immune exposures that went unrecorded were likely present. The donor was CMV seronegative and was included in the group of hundreds of seronegative cohort members. Each donor provided a peripheral blood sample, and peripheral blood mononuclear cells were used for TCR beta sequencing. The Qiagen DNeasy Blood Extraction Kit was used to extract genomic DNA from the blood cell samples. The method behind the library was the immunoSEQ multiplex PCR assay. For the multiplex PCR, a mixture combining 60 forward primers for TCR Vbeta segments and 13 reverse primers for TCR Jbeta segments was used. The CDR3 region of rearranged TCR beta genes was amplified from genomic DNA with a multiplex PCR assay. On the Illumina HiSeq System, the amplified TCR beta libraries were sequenced as 87-base-pair reads. The original methods were these. A later analysis tallied roughly 78 million unique TCR beta chains across the 610 or so repertoires, and about 12 million of those chains were shared by two or more donors. A nearest-neighbor algorithm error-corrected the raw reads and collapsed the reads into unique sequences, merging closely related sequences to remove PCR and sequencing errors. CDR3 sequences were aligned to IMGT reference sequences to assign V, D and J gene segments. Each retained sequence needed at least a six-nucleotide match to both a V gene segment and a J gene segment. Rearrangements were classified as productive when the CDR3 lacked stop codons and remained in frame with V and J, and all other rearrangements were classified as non-productive. Following IMGT convention, CDR3 was defined as the stretch from the second conserved V-encoded cysteine up to the conserved J-encoded phenylalanine. The earlier analysis of 587 of the donors excluded any sequence lacking an unambiguous match to a single V gene segment. An earlier analysis of a few hundred of the donors classified V segments as functional when productive rearrangements were above 56.7% and as segregating when the standard deviation between donors was above 5%. A statistical classification framework was built to diagnose cytomegalovirus status from the catalog of TCR beta chain sequences. V and J gene assignment, in a later analysis, came from comparing TCR nucleotide sequences with IMGT/GENE-DB human TR gene sequences. Using the TCRdist pipeline, a later analysis assigned CDR3 sequences along with most-parsimonious VDJ recombination scenarios. A later analysis defined each TCR beta chain by its CDR3 amino acid sequence plus V-gene family, and excluded reads lacking a unique V-gene family. To address suspected cross-contamination and a sequencing artifact, a later analysis removed several hundred highly shared, low-generation-probability nucleotide sequences. For each public chain, a later analysis derived a clonal expansion index from normalized ranks of inferred template counts within each repertoire. Generation probabilities in a later analysis came from a VDJ recombination model fitted to out-of-frame rearrangements, and those results were checked against IGoR. Hypergeometric tests were used in a later analysis to score TCR-TCR, TCR-HLA and TCR-CMV co-occurrence, with a repertoire-size bias correction applied to the TCR pairs. To estimate false discovery rates, a later analysis permuted the HLA or CMV assignments 20 times. In a later analysis, co-occurring TCRs were grouped using DBSCAN, and TCRdist sequence similarity was added for clustering within HLA-allele-positive subsets. Repertoires with fewer than 30,000 or more than 120,000 public chains, plus five repertoires with anomalous nucleotide sharing, were excluded from co-occurrence clustering. TCRdb re-hosts the immuneACCESS table, in-frame sequences only. Its copies lack some clones; in the studies checked, an unresolved V gene accounts for under half of them, and the cause for the rest is not known. The V and J calls and clone size were taken over from that table, and D and trimming were inferred from the DNA. The sample has over 120,000 clones on record, around four fifths of them singletons. Roughly 2.9% of the sample lies in the top ten.

About this clone: It has no known antigen specificity. Qualities for individual bases were not recorded, and no much larger clone is one base off.

Study-wide findings and limitations: An earlier analysis of approximately 570 of the donors showed that most TCR beta V segments appeared in productive rearrangements either about 90% or about 30% of the time, which broadly matched IMGT annotations. An association between a missense DCLRE1C variant and V-gene and J-gene trimming of TCR beta chains was found in a later genetic analysis and replicated in an independent cohort. Several of the top co-occurrence clusters appeared to be linked to parvovirus B19, influenza, CMV and Epstein-Barr virus, according to a later analysis. Only TCR beta chains were sequenced in this cohort, and the absence of alpha or paired-chain data limited detectable features. According to the authors, the approach could potentially be generalized to other disease states and immunological phenotypes. For the cohort, immune exposure information was limited to CMV serostatus. A further reported finding was that TCR beta sequences accurately predicted the HLA-A and HLA-B alleles for most subjects in the first cohort. Presence/absence analyses assumed roughly uniform sequencing depth across donors, an assumption that may not hold. According to a later analysis, most CMV-associated TCR beta chains appeared to be HLA-restricted, and the HLA associations seemed to be driven largely by CMV exposure. Strong co-occurrence of HLA alleles, especially DR and DQ, made assigning TCR associations to individual alleles difficult. A later analysis found that TCR association rates varied across HLA loci, with DRB1 alleles showing the most associated TCRs and HLA-C alleles the fewest. The classifier was reported to diagnose cytomegalovirus status with high specificity and sensitivity in both the original and validation cohorts. A cluster of highly shared sequence variants was judged likely to be a technical artifact of the sequencing pipeline. Compared with the approximately 670-donor mean, donors in an Asian-associated ancestry cluster had fewer N-insertions in productive TCRs, according to a later genetic analysis. Because HLA typing was unavailable for some donors at each locus, only the typed subset was used in association tests. In vitro tests confirmed that a few of the cytomegalovirus-associated TCR beta chains recognize cytomegalovirus antigens. Because counts were too low, 15 to 20 rarely observed V segments, including chromosome 9 orphons, were excluded from the earlier analysis of 587 of the donors. Linkage disequilibrium might explain the correlated functional status among segregating V segments, but an unknown experimental factor could not be excluded. Most TCR sequences were seen in very few donors, while some public TCRs were found in many individuals. At a false discovery rate of 0.05, a later analysis linked 15,000 to 20,000 TCR beta sequences to specific HLA alleles. Compared with equally common non-associated chains, HLA-associated TCR beta chains in a later analysis were more clonally expanded and had lower generation probabilities. In the study, 150 to 200 TCR beta chains were listed as associated with cytomegalovirus.

This TCR was recovered from a female donor in good health and CMV-seronegative. The source material was PBMCs.

The DNA sequence is TGTGCCTGGAGTGCCGGGACAGGGGGCAGTCAGCCCCAGCATTTT. Translated, this gives CAWSAGTGGSQPQHF. The receptor chain draws on TRBV30 and TRBJ1-5; 12 nucleotides in the junction match TRBD1. CDR3 length: 15 amino acids, cysteine to phenylalanine. The CDR3 DNA has 45 bases and is translated from base 1. The germline V gene encodes CDR1 GTSNPN and CDR2 SVGIG (reference sequence). V ends up 1 base short and J 6 bases short, with an unmatched junction base count of 4.